The T cell receptor (beta chain) under discussion was sequenced for a study of control samples from healthy donors and cancer patients. CDR1 SNHLY and CDR2 FYNNEI come from the germline V gene. The CDR3 spans 14 residues. Trimming took off 7 bases at V and 1 base at J, with 14 bases between the two ends. Clones were sequenced by immunoSEQ multiplex PCR, and TCRdb holds only the in-frame ones, with some missing. The profile covers roughly 170,000 clones, with approximately 92% appearing a single time and 1.4% to 1.5% taken by the ten largest. The chain employs TRBV2 and TRBJ2-7; D gene unclear. The sample was blood. This TCR derives from a man in his late teens or twenties in good health. Here the CDR3 reads CASKDTRSSYEQYF. The CDR3, as DNA: TGTGCCAGCAAGGATACTCGATCTTCCTACGAGCAGTACTTC.